The present TCR beta chain was sequenced within a study of blood T cell repertoires in COVID-19. V was shortened by 4 bases and J by 3 bases, with 17 bases between the two germline ends. Germline V gene sequence: CDR1 SGHAT, CDR2 FQNNGV. The CDR3 consists of 16 residues. In the authors' methods: The authors estimated nucleated cell counts from reference gene primer amplification. Method: immunoSEQ multiplex PCR; TCRdb's copy keeps in-frame clones and lacks some. V and J calls and clone size follow that table, whereas D and trimming were derived from the DNA. The sample holds 90,000 to 100,000 clones, approximately 84% seen once.

The TCR was taken from a woman aged 55 to 70 with acute or convalescent COVID-19. The material sequenced was peripheral blood. V usage is TRBV11-2 and J usage is TRBJ2-3, with D possibly being TRBD1 (5 bases). The CDR3 reads CASSSKAGIITDTQYF. The CDR3 nucleotides are TGTGCCAGCAGCTCAAAGGCAGGGATCATTACAGATACGCAGTATTTT.